This TCR beta chain is drawn from a study of spatial heterogeneity in lung cancer. Study-level information: Detection consistently yielded more beta chains than alpha chains. General study results and limits: Among blood samples, ubiquitous expanded tumor TCRs appeared more at resection than at follow-up.

Time point described: sample taken at primary tumor resection. Whole RNA, isolated from tumor, nontumor lung or frozen PBMC, was sequenced without prior sorting. Donation came from about 72 patients with untreated early-stage non-small cell lung cancer. This clonotype was seen at least ten times. What it binds is unknown. Single TCR cDNA molecules each had their own unique molecular identifier. TCRdb fed the 5' RACE reads into MiXCR, producing one record per CDR3 protein. The repertoire includes tens of thousands of distinct CDR3 sequences, more than 6.5% of them detected once, and roughly an eighth sits in the top ten. This clonotype was sampled from a male donor with early-stage non-small cell lung cancer. The sequencing used PBMCs, collected at surgery.

This CDR3 reads CSVEDVRSEQYV. The CDR3 nucleotides read TGCAGCGTTGAAGATGTCAGGTCTGAGCAGTACGTC. The chain recombines TRBV29-1 with TRBJ2-7; D unclear. Germline CDR1 and CDR2: SQVTM and ANQGSEA. This CDR3 is 12 amino acids long. The V end lost 0 bases, the J end lost 7 bases, and 10 bases lay between the germline ends.